This T cell receptor beta chain was sequenced for a study of T cell responses to AZD1222 COVID-19 vaccine. Germline V lookup: CDR1 SNHLY, CDR2 FYNNEI. This CDR3 is built from 15 residues. V was clipped by 6 bases and J by 7 bases, with 16 bases between them. The protocol was immunoSEQ multiplex PCR, while the TCRdb copy is restricted to in-frame clones and leaves out a portion. The sample holds around 150,000 clones; around 90% are singletons and the top ten take 2.5% to 3.5%. The source was peripheral blood, collected 28 days after the second AZD1222 dose. The chain uses TRBV2 and TRBJ1-6; D is possibly TRBD1 (5 bases). This TCR was sampled from an adult who received the AZD1222 COVID-19 vaccine. The CDR3 DNA is TGTGCCAGCAGCCTACCTCAGGGTGGCAATTCACCCCTCCACTTT. Its protein is CASSLPQGGNSPLHF.